The sequence of this TCR beta chain was determined in a study of T-cell memory formation after mild COVID-19. This clonotype was counted between two and nine times. V shed 7 bases and J 4 bases; nucleotides not matched to a gene: 2. Germline V gene sequence: CDR1 DFQATT, CDR2 SNEGSKA (reference sequence). The CDR3 has 11 residues. Sample barcodes and UMIs were carried by the TCR alpha and TCR beta cDNA libraries that 5'RACE generated with constant-segment primers. One entry per CDR3 protein, called by TCRdb with MiXCR from the 5' RACE reads. The table has about 200,000 distinct CDR3 sequences, about 9.2% seen once; the top ten hold approximately 3.3%.

The TCR sequence derives from a man aged 18 to 30 who had mild COVID-19 (a few samples of this study predate the infection). Cell type and time point are not known. Material for sequencing was PBMCs or a T cell subset sorted from them (not recorded which). The chain links TRBV20-1 to TRBJ2-3; 7 nucleotides line up with TRBD2. CDR3 bases: TGCAGTGGGGGGGGAGCAGATACGCAGTATTTT. Its translation: CSGGGADTQYF.